Given below is one T cell receptor (beta chain) in context. The antigen remains undetermined. With only one base between it and a far larger clone, this is likely a read error. The sample is drawn from a study of regulatory T cells in long-lasting Graves disease. General study findings and limits: Persistent Graves' patients possessed reduced TCR diversity relative to recently diagnosed ones.

Arm-PCR of CDR3 regions and iRepertoire HTBI primers were the basis on which TCR beta libraries were built. As processed by the authors: Across the samples, identification revealed fewer than 75 TRBV and about 15 TRBJ segments. TCRdb analysed the multiplex PCR reads with MiXCR anew, one entry per CDR3 protein. The V and J calls and clone size come from TCRdb's table, not from the authors' own analysis. This sample has some 340,000 distinct CDR3 sequences, with 20% to 25% found just once. Time point reported: persistent/refractory GD, antithyroid drugs over 5 years with positive TRAb. RNA isolated from PBMCs was used to make the TCR library. Trimming stripped 4 bases from V and 4 bases from J, with 17 bases between. CDR3 length: 15 amino acids. Germline-derived CDR1 and CDR2 are MNHGY and SVAAGI.

The TCR was taken from a woman in her thirties or forties with Graves disease. The sequencing here drew on peripheral blood mononuclear cells (PBMCs), taken when the disease was refractory, from a patient treated with antithyroid drugs. V is TRBV6-9 and J is TRBJ2-7, with a tentative D call TRBD2 (5 bases). The DNA for the CDR3 is TGTGCCAGCAGTTTGTTCCTAGCAGTGGTATACGAGCAGTACTTC. It translates to CASSLFLAVVYEQYF.